The rows below give T cell receptor beta chains drawn from one sample of a study of early T cells in non-severe SARS-CoV-2 infection. One entry per CDR3 protein results from TCRdb running MiXCR on the 5' RACE reads. The sample includes around 70,000 distinct CDR3 sequences, 9% to 15% seen only once; the top ten take roughly 4.3%. The specimen was whole blood. The receptors derive from an adult who was a healthcare worker with PCR-confirmed SARS-CoV-2 infection or an uninfected control (not recorded which). Both conserved end residues are part of each CDR3. D genes are given only for firm matches. For some rows the clone size is stated as once, few or many, or as a class when expanded; others skip it.

size	V	J	D	CDR3	DNA
many	TRBV27	TRBJ2-7	TRBD1	CASNPGTGFNEQYF	TGTGCCAGCAATCCCGGGACAGGATTTAACGAGCAGTACTTC
-	TRBV2	TRBJ2-2	-	CASSRENTGELFF	TGTGCCAGCTCTAGGGAGAACACCGGGGAGCTGTTTTTT
-	TRBV7-9	TRBJ2-1	TRBD2	CASSLGASGRNEQFF	TGTGCCAGCAGCTTAGGAGCTAGCGGGAGGAATGAGCAGTTCTTC
few	TRBV25-1	TRBJ2-5	TRBD2	CVSSDPPGREQETQYF	TGTGTCAGCAGTGATCCCCCAGGGAGGGAGCAAGAGACCCAGTACTTC
few	TRBV3-1	TRBJ2-2	-	CASKRRSNTGELFF	TGTGCCAGCAAAAGGAGGTCGAACACCGGGGAGCTGTTTTTT
few	TRBV7-8	TRBJ1-6	-	CASSAGRVTLALHF	TGTGCCAGCAGCGCGGGACGGGTAACGTTAGCCCTCCACTTT
many	TRBV12-3/TRBV12-4	TRBJ1-1	-	CASSLQGMSTEAFF	TGTGCCAGCAGCCTACAGGGCATGAGCACTGAAGCTTTCTTT
-	TRBV20-1	TRBJ2-1	TRBD2	CSAREEREGIYEQFF	TGCAGTGCTAGAGAGGAGCGGGAGGGTATCTATGAGCAGTTCTTC
many	TRBV21-1	TRBJ2-6	-	CASRETGLRGANVLTF	TGTGCCAGCAGAGAAACAGGGCTAAGAGGGGCCAACGTCCTGACTTTC
many	TRBV29-1	TRBJ2-1	-	CSVAVQSSYNEQFF	TGCAGCGTTGCTGTACAGAGCTCCTACAATGAGCAGTTCTTC
many	TRBV7-8	TRBJ2-1	TRBD2	CASSSRGLAGGPLYNEQFF	TGTGCCAGCAGCTCACGGGGCTTGGCGGGAGGGCCTCTCTACAATGAGCAGTTCTTC
few	TRBV29-1	TRBJ1-1	-	CSVASLEAFF	TGCAGCGTTGCATCCCTAGAAGCTTTCTTT
many	TRBV12-3/TRBV12-4	TRBJ2-1	TRBD2	CASSFTTSEFWNEQFF	TGTGCCAGCAGTTTTACGACTAGCGAGTTCTGGAATGAGCAGTTCTTC
many	TRBV14	TRBJ2-5	-	CASSYQETQYF	TGTGCCAGCAGCTACCAAGAGACCCAGTACTTC
-	TRBV5-1	TRBJ2-3	-	CASKGVETQYF	TGCGCCAGCAAGGGAGTCGAGACGCAGTATTTT
-	TRBV2	TRBJ2-1	TRBD2	CASRKSGGLNEQFF	TGTGCCAGCAGAAAGAGCGGGGGCCTCAATGAGCAGTTCTTC
-	TRBV9	TRBJ2-5	-	CASSPPWDPQETQYF	TGTGCCAGCAGCCCCCCGTGGGACCCTCAAGAGACCCAGTACTTC
-	TRBV3-1	TRBJ1-4	TRBD1	CASSQDRGANEKLFF	TGTGCCAGCAGCCAGGACAGGGGGGCTAATGAAAAACTGTTTTTT
many	TRBV12-3/TRBV12-4	TRBJ2-3	-	CASSLRQDLTDTQYF	TGTGCCAGCAGTTTAAGGCAGGACCTCACAGATACGCAGTATTTT
few	TRBV12-3/TRBV12-4	TRBJ2-5	-	CASSLTVQETQYF	TGTGCCAGCAGTTTAACGGTCCAAGAGACCCAGTACTTC
many	TRBV24-1	TRBJ1-5	-	CATSDSEGYQPQHF	TGTGCCACCAGTGATTCAGAGGGTTATCAGCCCCAGCATTTT